Each of the 5 T cell receptor beta chains below was sequenced from the same sample in a study of cytomegalovirus exposure and HLA in healthy donors. Researchers ran the PCR with 60 Vbeta and 13 Jbeta primers. The data were produced by immunoSEQ multiplex PCR, yet TCRdb's version contains in-frame clones alone and is incomplete. The sample contains about 140,000 clones, approximately 73% of which appear only once. Sequencing was carried out using PBMCs. The receptors here all came from a woman aged 40 to 55 in good health and CMV-seronegative.

The chain carries TRBV25-1 and TRBJ2-2; weak D call: TRBD1 (5 bases). Germline CDR1 is MGHDK and CDR2 is SYGVNS. This CDR3 spans 13 amino acids. V was pared by 7 bases and J by 5 bases, with 11 bases between. The CDR3 loop reads CASMGQATGELFF. The DNA for the CDR3 is TGTGCCAGCATGGGGCAGGCGACCGGGGAGCTGTTTTTT. The whole variable domain, remainder taken from reference TRBV25-1 and TRBJ2-2, is EADIYQTPRYLVIGTGKKITLECSQTMGHDKMYWYQQDPGMELHLIHYSYGVNSTEKGDLSSESTVSRIRTEHFPLTLESARPSHTSQYLCASMGQATGELFFGEGSRLTVL.

The chain recombines TRBV5-4 with TRBJ1-2; 7 nucleotides align to TRBD1. V lost 4 bases and J lost 3; bases outside the gene matches: 12. The V gene's germline CDR1 is SGHNT and CDR2 YYREEE (reference sequence). This CDR3 spans 16 amino acids. In DNA, the CDR3 is TGTGCCAGCAGCCCAGGGGCGATGACAGGGCACTATGGCTACACCTTC. Residues: CASSPGAMTGHYGYTF.

The chain carries TRBV11-2 and TRBJ2-2; no definite D call. The CDR3 contains 16 residues. CDR1 SGHAT and CDR2 FQNNGV come from the germline V gene. Trimming took 7 bases from V and 7 from J, leaving 22 bases between them. The CDR3, as DNA: TGTGCCAGCACCCCCCCCGGGTCGGGTTTTGGCGGGGAGCTGTTTTTT. This codes for CASTPPGSGFGGELFF.

This clone was seen only a few times. This chain connects TRBV6-1 to TRBJ1-5, with 10 nucleotides matching TRBD1. V shed 4 bases, J shed 5 bases, and the junction held 5 bases outside the gene matches. The CDR3 is 15 residues long. Germline V gene sequence: CDR1 MNHNS, CDR2 SASEGT. CDR3 sequence reads: CASSVSGTGDQPQHF. CDR3 in DNA: TGTGCCAGCAGTGTTTCCGGGACAGGGGATCAGCCCCAGCATTTT.

The rearrangement links TRBV15 to TRBJ1-6; possibly TRBD1 for D (5 bases). V was pared by 3 bases and J by 5 bases, with 11 bases between. CDR3 length equals 15 residues. CDR1 LNHNV and CDR2 YYDKDF come from the germline V gene (reference sequence). In DNA, the CDR3 is TGTGCCACCAGCAGTCACAGGAATGATAATTCACCCCTCCACTTT. This codes for CATSSHRNDNSPLHF. Filled out from reference TRBV15 and TRBJ1-6, the complete variable domain reads DAMVIQNPRYQVTQFGKPVTLSCSQTLNHNVMYWYQQKSSQAPKLLFHYYDKDFNNEADTPDNFQSRRPNTSFCFLDIRSPGLGDTAMYLCATSSHRNDNSPLHFGNGTRLTVT.